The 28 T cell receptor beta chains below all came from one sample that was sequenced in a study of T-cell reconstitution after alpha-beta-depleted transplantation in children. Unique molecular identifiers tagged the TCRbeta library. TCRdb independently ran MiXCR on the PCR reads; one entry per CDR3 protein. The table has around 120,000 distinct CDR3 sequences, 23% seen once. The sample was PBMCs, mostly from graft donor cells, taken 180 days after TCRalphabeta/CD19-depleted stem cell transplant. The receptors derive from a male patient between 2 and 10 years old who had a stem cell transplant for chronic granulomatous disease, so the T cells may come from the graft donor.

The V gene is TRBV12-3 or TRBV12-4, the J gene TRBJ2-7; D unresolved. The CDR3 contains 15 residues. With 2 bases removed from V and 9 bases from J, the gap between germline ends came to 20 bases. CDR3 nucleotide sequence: TGTGCCAGCAGTTTAAAACTGGACCCTTCGTTCGGGCAGTACTTC. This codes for CASSLKLDPSFGQYF.

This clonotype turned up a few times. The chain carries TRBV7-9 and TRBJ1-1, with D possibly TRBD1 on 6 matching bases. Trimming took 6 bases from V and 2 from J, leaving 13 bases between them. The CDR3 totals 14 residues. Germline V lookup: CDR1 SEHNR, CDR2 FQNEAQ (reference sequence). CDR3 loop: CASRSWTDNTEAFF. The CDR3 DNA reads TGTGCCAGCAGGTCTTGGACAGATAACACTGAAGCTTTCTTT.

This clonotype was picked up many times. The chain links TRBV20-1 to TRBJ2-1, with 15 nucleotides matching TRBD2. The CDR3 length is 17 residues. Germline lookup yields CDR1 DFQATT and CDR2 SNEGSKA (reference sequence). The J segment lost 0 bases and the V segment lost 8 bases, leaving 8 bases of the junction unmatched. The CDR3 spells CSTRTSGGASSYNEQFF. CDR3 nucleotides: TGCAGTACGCGGACTAGCGGGGGGGCGAGCTCCTACAATGAGCAGTTCTTC.

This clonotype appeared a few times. CDR3 DNA: TGCAGCGTTGAGTCGACAGGGAGATGGGAGACCCAGTACTTC. Its translation is CSVESTGRWETQYF. The chain couples TRBV29-1 to TRBJ2-5; 7 nucleotides line up with TRBD1. There are 14 residues in the CDR3. Germline V gene lookup returns CDR1 SQVTM and CDR2 ANQGSEA. V lost 3 bases to trimming and J lost 5 bases; unmatched junction nucleotides: 9.

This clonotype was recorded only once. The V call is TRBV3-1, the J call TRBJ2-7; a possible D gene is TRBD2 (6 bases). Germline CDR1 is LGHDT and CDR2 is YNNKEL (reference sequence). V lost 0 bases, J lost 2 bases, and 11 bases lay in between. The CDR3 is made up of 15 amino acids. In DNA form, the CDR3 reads TGTGCCAGCAGCCAAGACTGGGGGAGGACCTACGAGCAGTACTTC. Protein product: CASSQDWGRTYEQYF.

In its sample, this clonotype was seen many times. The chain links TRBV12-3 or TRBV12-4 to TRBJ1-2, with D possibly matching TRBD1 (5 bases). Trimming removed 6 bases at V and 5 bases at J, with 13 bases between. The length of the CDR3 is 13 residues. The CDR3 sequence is CASSRGSGYGYTF. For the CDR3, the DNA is TGTGCCAGCAGCCGAGGTTCAGGGTATGGCTACACCTTC.

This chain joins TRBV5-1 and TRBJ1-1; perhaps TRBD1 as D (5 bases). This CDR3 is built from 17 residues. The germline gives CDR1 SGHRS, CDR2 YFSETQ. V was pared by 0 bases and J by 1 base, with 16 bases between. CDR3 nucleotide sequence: TGCGCCAGCAGCTTGGTCGGGACCCAGGCGCCGAACACTGAAGCTTTCTTT. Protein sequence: CASSLVGTQAPNTEAFF.

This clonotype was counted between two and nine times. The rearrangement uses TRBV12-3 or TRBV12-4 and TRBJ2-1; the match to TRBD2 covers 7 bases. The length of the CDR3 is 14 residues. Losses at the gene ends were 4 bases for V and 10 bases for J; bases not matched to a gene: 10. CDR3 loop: CASSWGAGKDEQFF. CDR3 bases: TGTGCCAGCAGTTGGGGAGCGGGAAAGGACGAGCAGTTCTTC.

The CDR3 is CASSNTRQGLTDTQYF. CDR3 in DNA: TGTGCCAGCAGTAATACCCGGCAGGGGTTGACAGATACGCAGTATTTT. The genes are TRBV6-1 and TRBJ2-3, with D tentatively TRBD1 (6 bases). The CDR3 sequence is 16 residues long. Per germline, CDR1 MNHNS and CDR2 SASEGT. V lost 5 bases to trimming and J lost 3 bases, with 18 bases between them.

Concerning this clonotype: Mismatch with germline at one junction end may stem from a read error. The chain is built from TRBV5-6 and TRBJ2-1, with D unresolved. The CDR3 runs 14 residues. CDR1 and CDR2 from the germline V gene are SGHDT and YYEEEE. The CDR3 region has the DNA TGTGCCAGCAGCTTCGCGATACCTTACAATGAGCAGTTCTTT. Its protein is CASSFAIPYNEQFF.

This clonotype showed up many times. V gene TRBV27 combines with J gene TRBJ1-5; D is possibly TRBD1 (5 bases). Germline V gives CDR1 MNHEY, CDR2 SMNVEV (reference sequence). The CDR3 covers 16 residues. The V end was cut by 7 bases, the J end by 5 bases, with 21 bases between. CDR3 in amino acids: CASTPTGKGRHQPQHF. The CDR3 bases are TGTGCCAGCACCCCGACGGGGAAGGGGAGGCATCAGCCCCAGCATTTT.

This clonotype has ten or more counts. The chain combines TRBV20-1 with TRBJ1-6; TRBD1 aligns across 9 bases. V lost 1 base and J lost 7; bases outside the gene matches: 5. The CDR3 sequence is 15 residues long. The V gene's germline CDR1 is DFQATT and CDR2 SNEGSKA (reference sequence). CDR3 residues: CSARAGQGENSPLHF. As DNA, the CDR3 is TGCAGTGCTAGAGCGGGACAGGGAGAGAATTCACCCCTCCACTTT.

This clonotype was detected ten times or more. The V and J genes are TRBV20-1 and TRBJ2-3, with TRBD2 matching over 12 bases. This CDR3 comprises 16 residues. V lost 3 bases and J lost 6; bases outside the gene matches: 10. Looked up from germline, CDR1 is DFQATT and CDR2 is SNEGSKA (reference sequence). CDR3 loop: CSARRASGRAWDTQYF. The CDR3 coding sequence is TGCAGTGCTAGGAGGGCTAGCGGGAGGGCCTGGGATACGCAGTATTTT.

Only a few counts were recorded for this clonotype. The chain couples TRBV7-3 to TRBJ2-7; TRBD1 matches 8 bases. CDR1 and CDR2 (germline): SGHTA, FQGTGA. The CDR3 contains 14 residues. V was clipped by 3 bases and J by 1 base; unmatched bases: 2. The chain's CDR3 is CASSLNRGSYEQYF. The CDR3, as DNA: TGTGCCAGCAGCTTGAACAGGGGGTCCTACGAGCAGTACTTC.

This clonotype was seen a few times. The DNA for the CDR3 is TGTGCCAGCAGCTTATCCGTCGAAGGGCCCTACAATGAGCAGTTCTTC. The encoded protein is CASSLSVEGPYNEQFF. This chain connects TRBV7-9 to TRBJ2-1; D is undetermined. Trimming took 2 bases from V and 2 from J, leaving 13 bases between them. The V gene's germline CDR1 is SEHNR and CDR2 FQNEAQ (reference sequence). The CDR3 is made up of 16 amino acids.

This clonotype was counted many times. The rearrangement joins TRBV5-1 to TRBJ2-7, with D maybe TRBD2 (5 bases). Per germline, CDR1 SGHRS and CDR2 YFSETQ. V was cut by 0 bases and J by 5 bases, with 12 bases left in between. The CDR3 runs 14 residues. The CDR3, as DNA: TGCGCCAGCAGCTTGGTTCGCGGGCTGGACGAGCAGTACTTC. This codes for CASSLVRGLDEQYF. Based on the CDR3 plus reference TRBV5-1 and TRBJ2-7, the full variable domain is KAGVTQTPRYLIKTRGQQVTLSCSPISGHRSVSWYQQTPGQGLQFLFEYFSETQRNKGNFPGRFSGRQFSNSRSEMNVSTLELGDSALYLCASSLVRGLDEQYFGPGTRLTVT.

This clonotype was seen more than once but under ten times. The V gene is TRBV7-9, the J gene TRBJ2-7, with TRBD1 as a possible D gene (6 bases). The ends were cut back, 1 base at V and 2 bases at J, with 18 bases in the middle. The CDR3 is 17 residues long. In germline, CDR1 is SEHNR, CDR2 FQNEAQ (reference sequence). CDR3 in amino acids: CASSLGVDRTETYEQYF. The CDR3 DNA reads TGTGCCAGCAGCTTAGGAGTTGACAGGACCGAAACCTACGAGCAGTACTTC. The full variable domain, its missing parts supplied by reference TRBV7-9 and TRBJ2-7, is DTGVSQNPRHKITKRGQNVTFRCDPISEHNRLYWYRQTLGQGPEFLTYFQNEAQLEKSRLLSDRFSAERPKGSFSTLEIQRTEQGDSAMYLCASSLGVDRTETYEQYFGPGTRLTVT.

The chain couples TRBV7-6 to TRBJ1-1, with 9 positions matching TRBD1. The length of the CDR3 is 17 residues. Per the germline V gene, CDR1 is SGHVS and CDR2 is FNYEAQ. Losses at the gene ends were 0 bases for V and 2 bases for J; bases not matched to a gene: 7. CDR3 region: CASSLAMRDRVNTEAFF. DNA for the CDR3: TGTGCCAGCAGCTTAGCGATGAGGGACAGGGTTAACACTGAAGCTTTCTTT.

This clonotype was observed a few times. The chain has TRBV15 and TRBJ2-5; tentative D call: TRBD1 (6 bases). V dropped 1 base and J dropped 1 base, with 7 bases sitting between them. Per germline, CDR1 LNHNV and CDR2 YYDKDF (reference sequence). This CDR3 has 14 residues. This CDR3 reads CATSRGTAQETQYF. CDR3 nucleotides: TGTGCCACCAGCAGAGGGACAGCCCAAGAGACCCAGTACTTC.

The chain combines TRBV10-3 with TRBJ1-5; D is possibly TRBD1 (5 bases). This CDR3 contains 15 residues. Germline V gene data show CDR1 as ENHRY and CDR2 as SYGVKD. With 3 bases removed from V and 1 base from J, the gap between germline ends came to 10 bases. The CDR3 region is CAISDRGRSNQPQHF. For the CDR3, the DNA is TGTGCCATCAGTGATCGGGGACGGAGCAATCAGCCCCAGCATTTT.

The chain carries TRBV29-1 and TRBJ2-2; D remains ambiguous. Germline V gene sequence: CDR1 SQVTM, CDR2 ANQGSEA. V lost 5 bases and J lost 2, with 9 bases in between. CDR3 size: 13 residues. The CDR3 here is CSVPGLNTGELFF. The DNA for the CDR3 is TGCAGCGTTCCCGGGTTAAACACCGGGGAGCTGTTTTTT.

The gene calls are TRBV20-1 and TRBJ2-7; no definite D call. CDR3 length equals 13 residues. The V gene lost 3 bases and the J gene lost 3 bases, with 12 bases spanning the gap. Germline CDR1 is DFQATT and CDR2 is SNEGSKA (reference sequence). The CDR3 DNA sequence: TGCAGTGCTAGGGCCCTCAAACTCTACGAGCAGTACTTC. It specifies CSARALKLYEQYF.

The CDR3 spells CASSPGRFSVTEAFF. Written as DNA, the CDR3 is TGTGCCAGCAGCCCTGGCCGTTTCAGCGTCACTGAAGCTTTCTTT. The rearrangement uses TRBV5-5 and TRBJ1-1; no clear D. Germline V gene lookup returns CDR1 SGHKS and CDR2 YYEKEE (reference sequence). Trimming removed 4 bases from V and 4 bases from J, with 17 bases in between. This CDR3 contains 15 residues. Based on the CDR3 plus reference TRBV5-5 and TRBJ1-1, the full variable domain is DAGVTQSPTHLIKTRGQQVTLRCSPISGHKSVSWYQQVLGQGPQFIFQYYEKEERGRGNFPDRFSARQFPNYSSELNVNALLLGDSALYLCASSPGRFSVTEAFFGQGTRLTVV.

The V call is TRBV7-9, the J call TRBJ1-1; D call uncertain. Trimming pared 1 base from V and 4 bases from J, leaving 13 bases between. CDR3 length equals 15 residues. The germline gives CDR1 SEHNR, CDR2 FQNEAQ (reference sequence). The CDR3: CASSLDGNRGTEAFF. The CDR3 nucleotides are TGTGCCAGCAGCTTAGATGGTAATCGGGGCACTGAAGCTTTCTTT. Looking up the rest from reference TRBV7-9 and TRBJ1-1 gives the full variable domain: DTGVSQNPRHKITKRGQNVTFRCDPISEHNRLYWYRQTLGQGPEFLTYFQNEAQLEKSRLLSDRFSAERPKGSFSTLEIQRTEQGDSAMYLCASSLDGNRGTEAFFGQGTRLTVV.

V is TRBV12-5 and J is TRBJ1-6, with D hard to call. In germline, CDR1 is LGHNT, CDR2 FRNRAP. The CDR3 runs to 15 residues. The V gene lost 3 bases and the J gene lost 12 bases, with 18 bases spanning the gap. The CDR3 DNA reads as TGTGCTAGTGGTTTTCTTGTGGGAGCCGGCGGACCCCTCCACTTT. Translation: CASGFLVGAGGPLHF.

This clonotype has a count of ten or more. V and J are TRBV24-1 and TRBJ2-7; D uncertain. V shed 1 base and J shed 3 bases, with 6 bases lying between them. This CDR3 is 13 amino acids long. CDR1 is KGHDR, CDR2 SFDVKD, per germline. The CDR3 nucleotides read TGTGCCACCAGTGATTTTAACAGCTACGAGCAGTACTTC. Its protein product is CATSDFNSYEQYF.

CDR3 residues: CASSLVGASGTDTQYF. The CDR3 DNA reads TGTGCCAGCAGCTTAGTCGGGGCTAGCGGAACAGATACGCAGTATTTT. The rearrangement links TRBV7-2 to TRBJ2-3, with TRBD2 identical over 7 bases. The CDR3 has 16 amino acids. Germline V gene lookup returns CDR1 SGHTA and CDR2 FQGNSA. Trimming removed 1 base from V and 3 bases from J; junction bases left unmatched: 7.

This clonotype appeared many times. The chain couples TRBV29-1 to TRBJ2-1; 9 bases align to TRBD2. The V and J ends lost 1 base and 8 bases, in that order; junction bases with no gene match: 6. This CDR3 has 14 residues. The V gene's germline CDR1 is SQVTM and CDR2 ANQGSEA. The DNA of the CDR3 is TGCAGCGTTGAAGCGGCGGGAGGGCCCTATGAGCAGTTCTTC. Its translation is CSVEAAGGPYEQFF.